This T cell receptor beta chain came from a study of T cell responses to AZD1222 COVID-19 vaccine. Whole-study context: Samples with a second dose at about 4 or about 12 weeks were pooled together.

Broader study findings: There were vaccine-associated CD4 TCRs across spike, dominant at 160-218 and 743-854.

This CDR3 is built from 16 residues. The V gene lost 1 base and the J gene lost 7 bases, with 19 bases spanning the gap. Germline V gives CDR1 LNHNV, CDR2 YYDKDF (reference sequence). Details on this clone: Its antigen is currently unknown.

Libraries were prepared by immunoSEQ multiplex PCR; TCRdb keeps only in-frame clonotypes and omits some of them. The sample yields around 130,000 clones, 91% seen once. This TCR was recovered from an adult in good health. The chain combines TRBV15 with TRBJ1-2; tentative D call: TRBD1 (5 bases). Sample: peripheral blood, taken on day 0 of AZD1222 vaccination. The CDR3 sequence is CATSRALHETGTGYTF. The DNA for the CDR3 is TGTGCCACCAGCAGAGCTCTGCACGAAACAGGTACTGGCTACACCTTC.